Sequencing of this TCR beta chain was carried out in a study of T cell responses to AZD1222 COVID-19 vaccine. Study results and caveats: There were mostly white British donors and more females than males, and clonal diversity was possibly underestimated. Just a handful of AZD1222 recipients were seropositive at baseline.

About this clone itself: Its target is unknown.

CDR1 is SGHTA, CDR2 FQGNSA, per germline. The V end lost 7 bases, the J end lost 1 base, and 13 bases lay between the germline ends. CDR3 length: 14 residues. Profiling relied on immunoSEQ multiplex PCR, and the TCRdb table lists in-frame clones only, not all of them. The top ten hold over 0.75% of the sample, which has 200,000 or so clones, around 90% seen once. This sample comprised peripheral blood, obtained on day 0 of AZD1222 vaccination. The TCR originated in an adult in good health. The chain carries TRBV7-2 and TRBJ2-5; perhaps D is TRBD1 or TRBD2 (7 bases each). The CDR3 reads CASKQGGPQETQYF. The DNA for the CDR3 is TGTGCCAGCAAGCAGGGGGGGCCCCAAGAGACCCAGTACTTC.